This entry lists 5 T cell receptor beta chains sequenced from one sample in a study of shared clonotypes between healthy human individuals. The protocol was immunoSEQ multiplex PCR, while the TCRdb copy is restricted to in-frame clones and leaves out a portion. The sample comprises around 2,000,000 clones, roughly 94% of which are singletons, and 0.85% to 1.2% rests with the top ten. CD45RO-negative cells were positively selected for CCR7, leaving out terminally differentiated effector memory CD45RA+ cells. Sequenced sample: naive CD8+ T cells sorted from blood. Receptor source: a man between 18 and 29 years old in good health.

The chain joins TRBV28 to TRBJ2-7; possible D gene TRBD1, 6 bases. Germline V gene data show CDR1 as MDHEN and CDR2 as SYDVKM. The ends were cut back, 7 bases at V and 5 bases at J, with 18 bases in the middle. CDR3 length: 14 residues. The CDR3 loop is CASTFSGTSDEQYF. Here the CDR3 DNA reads TGTGCCAGCACATTCTCCGGGACATCGGACGAGCAGTACTTC.

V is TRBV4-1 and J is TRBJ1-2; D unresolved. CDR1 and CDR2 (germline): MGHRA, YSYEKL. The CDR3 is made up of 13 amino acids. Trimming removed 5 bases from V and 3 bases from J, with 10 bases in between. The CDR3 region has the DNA TGCGCCAGCAGCACCATAGGACACTATGGCTACACCTTC. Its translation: CASSTIGHYGYTF.

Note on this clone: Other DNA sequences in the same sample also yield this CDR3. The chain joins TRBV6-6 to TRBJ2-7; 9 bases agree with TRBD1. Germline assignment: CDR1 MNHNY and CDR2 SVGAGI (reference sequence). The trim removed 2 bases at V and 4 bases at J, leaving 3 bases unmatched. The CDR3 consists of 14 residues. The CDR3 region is CASSYGGQGYEQYF. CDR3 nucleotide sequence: TGTGCCAGCAGTTACGGGGGACAGGGTTACGAGCAGTACTTC.

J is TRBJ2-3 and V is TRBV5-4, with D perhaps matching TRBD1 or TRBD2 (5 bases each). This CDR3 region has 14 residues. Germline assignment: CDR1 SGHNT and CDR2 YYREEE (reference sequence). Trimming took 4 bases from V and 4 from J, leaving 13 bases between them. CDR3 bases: TGTGCCAGCAGCCAAGGGGACGGTCCAGATACGCAGTATTTT. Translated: CASSQGDGPDTQYF.

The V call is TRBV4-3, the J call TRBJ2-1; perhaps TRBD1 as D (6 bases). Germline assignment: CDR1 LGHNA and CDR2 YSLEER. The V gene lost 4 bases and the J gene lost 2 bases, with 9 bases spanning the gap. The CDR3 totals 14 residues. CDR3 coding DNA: TGCGCCAGCAGCCCGGACAGAACCTACAATGAGCAGTTCTTC. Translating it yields CASSPDRTYNEQFF.